Below, one T cell receptor (beta chain) is given with its context. The sample is drawn from a study of blood T cell repertoires in COVID-19. The table came from immunoSEQ multiplex PCR; TCRdb's copy has only in-frame clones and leaves some out. The profile shows 300,000 to 400,000 clones, roughly 90% of them singletons. This CDR3 has 15 amino acids. J gave up 0 bases and V 3 bases, and 4 bases lay outside the gene matches. CDR1 and CDR2 (germline): LGHNT, FRNRAP. The source of this sequence is a man aged 60 to 69 who had recovered from COVID-19. Sequencing was performed on PBMCs or T cells enriched from blood (not recorded which). V usage is TRBV12-5 and J usage is TRBJ1-2, with TRBD1 matching over 7 bases. The CDR3 coding sequence is TGTGCTAGTGGTTTCGGGACAGCCTCTAACTATGGCTACACCTTC. Protein sequence: CASGFGTASNYGYTF.